This entry lists 16 T cell receptor beta chains sequenced from one sample in a study of cytomegalovirus exposure and HLA in healthy donors (dated by TCRdb to about 2017). Receptors were amplified or captured by the immunoSEQ multiplex PCR assay. The immuneACCESS repertoire file appears here via TCRdb, limited to in-frame rearrangements. These files lack a portion of the clones; in checked studies, under half of the deficit traces to unresolved V genes, and the cause of the others is not known. Here the sample has 120,000 to 150,000 clones; about 87% occur a single time. Clones ranked in the top ten supply roughly 4.3% of the sample. Sequencing was performed on PBMCs. These receptor sequences come from a man aged 18 to 35 in good health and CMV-seropositive.

This chain joins TRBV4-1 and TRBJ2-5; 11 bases align to TRBD2. Germline V gene data show CDR1 as MGHRA and CDR2 as YSYEKL. The CDR3 extends over 16 amino acids. The V segment lost 4 bases and the J segment 2 bases; nucleotides outside the gene matches: 6. The CDR3 coding sequence is TGCGCCAGCAGCCCGGGACTAGCGGTGGGACAAGAGACCCAGTACTTC. As protein: CASSPGLAVGQETQYF.

The rearrangement uses TRBV11-2 and TRBJ2-7; D is undetermined. The CDR3 runs 14 residues. CDR1 and CDR2 from the germline V gene are SGHAT and FQNNGV. The V gene lost 5 bases and the J gene lost 2 bases, with 13 bases spanning the gap. CDR3 region: CASSHLRGPYEQYF. The CDR3 DNA reads as TGTGCCAGCAGCCATTTGCGAGGCCCCTACGAGCAGTACTTC.

This chain connects TRBV28 to TRBJ1-5, with D uncertain. V was cut by 1 base and J by 4 bases, with 14 bases left in between. Germline V gene lookup returns CDR1 MDHEN and CDR2 SYDVKM. The CDR3 consists of 16 residues. This CDR3 is CASSLLSTHRNQPQHF. The CDR3, as DNA: TGTGCCAGCAGTTTATTATCGACACACCGAAATCAGCCCCAGCATTTT. Based on the CDR3 plus reference TRBV28 and TRBJ1-5, the full variable domain is DVKVTQSSRYLVKRTGEKVFLECVQDMDHENMFWYRQDPGLGLRLIYFSYDVKMKEKGDIPEGYSVSREKKERFSLILESASTNQTSMYLCASSLLSTHRNQPQHFGDGTRLSIL.

The chain is built from TRBV5-1 and TRBJ2-7; tentatively, D is TRBD2 (6 bases). CDR1 is SGHRS, CDR2 YFSETQ, per germline. Trimming left V 4 bases short and J 0 bases short, with 14 bases between. CDR3 length equals 15 residues. CDR3 DNA sequence: TGCGCCAGCAGCCTAGGGACTTCTTCCTCCTACGAGCAGTACTTC. Amino acids: CASSLGTSSSYEQYF.

The genes are TRBV19 and TRBJ2-1; TRBD1 agrees at 8 bases. Trimming at V came to 5 bases and at J to 7 bases, leaving 10 bases not matched to a gene. There are 15 residues in the CDR3. Germline V CDR1 and CDR2: LNHDA, SQIVND (reference sequence). The CDR3 DNA reads TGTGCCAGTAGTTTCTCCCACAGGGGGATGAATGAGCAGTTCTTC. Amino acid sequence: CASSFSHRGMNEQFF.

The chain combines TRBV18 with TRBJ1-2; D is unclear. The CDR3 runs to 16 residues. The V and J ends lost 3 bases and 4 bases respectively, with 18 bases between them. Per the germline V gene, CDR1 is KGHSH and CDR2 is LQKENI. The CDR3 nucleotides read TGTGCCAGCTCACCCGATTGGGGAGACGGGAGCTATGGCTACACCTTC. This sequence encodes CASSPDWGDGSYGYTF.

The V and J genes are TRBV9 and TRBJ1-1; no firm D call. The CDR3 contains 15 residues. Trimming removed 0 bases from V and 5 bases from J, with 14 bases in between. The germline V gene has CDR1 SGDLS and CDR2 YYNGEE. The CDR3 region is CASSVEAGFETEAFF. CDR3 nucleotides: TGTGCCAGCAGCGTAGAAGCCGGTTTCGAAACTGAAGCTTTCTTT.

V and J are TRBV5-1 and TRBJ2-2, with 10 bases identical to TRBD1. Germline CDR1 reads SGHRS; CDR2 reads YFSETQ. The CDR3 has 15 residues. J gave up 7 bases and V 4 bases, and 7 bases lay outside the gene matches. CDR3 sequence: CASSTDRGLGGELFF. The DNA of the CDR3 is TGCGCCAGCAGCACCGACAGGGGGCTGGGCGGGGAGCTGTTTTTT.

The chain carries TRBV7-2 and TRBJ2-5; D is undetermined. The J call may be in error: the DNA end matches TRBJ2-7 better. The CDR3 runs to 13 residues. Germline values: CDR1 SGHTA, CDR2 FQGNSA. The CDR3 sequence: CASTITYRYEQYF. CDR3 DNA: TGTGCCAGCACCATTACCTACCGGTACGAGCAGTACTTC.

The rearrangement uses TRBV11-2 and TRBJ2-1; 12 bases agree with TRBD2. CDR3 length equals 15 residues. V gave up 6 bases and J gave up 8 bases; unmatched junction bases: 8. CDR1 and CDR2 from the germline V gene are SGHAT and FQNNGV. The CDR3 is CASRGLAGGRYEQFF. CDR3 in DNA: TGTGCCAGCAGGGGTCTAGCGGGGGGGCGCTATGAGCAGTTCTTC.

The chain employs TRBV18 and TRBJ2-7, with TRBD1 matching over 8 bases. This CDR3 is built from 14 residues. V shed 3 bases, J shed 5 bases, and the junction held 6 bases outside the gene matches. Germline CDR1 reads KGHSH; CDR2 reads LQKENI. CDR3 protein: CASSPQTGANEQYF. The CDR3 DNA follows: TGTGCCAGCTCACCTCAGACAGGGGCCAACGAGCAGTACTTC.

The chain joins TRBV14 to TRBJ2-1; 11 positions agree with TRBD1. This CDR3 comprises 17 residues. Germline trimming cut 2 bases from V and 10 bases from J; bases unmatched to any gene: 13. The germline V gene has CDR1 SGHDN and CDR2 FVKESK. CDR3 sequence: CASSQIGMGQGEGEQFF. The DNA of the CDR3 is TGTGCCAGCAGCCAAATCGGTATGGGACAGGGGGAAGGGGAGCAGTTCTTC.

CDR3 sequence: CASSHMTGVNYGYTF. CDR3 nucleotides: TGTGCCAGCAGCCATATGACAGGGGTAAACTATGGCTACACCTTC. This sequence joins TRBV11-2 and TRBJ1-2; 8 bases fit TRBD1. J was trimmed by 2 bases and V by 5 bases; bases with no gene match: 7. Germline loops: CDR1 SGHAT, CDR2 FQNNGV. The CDR3 extends over 15 amino acids.

The J gene is TRBJ2-3, the V gene TRBV5-1, with TRBD2 matching over 15 bases. Per germline, CDR1 SGHRS and CDR2 YFSETQ. The CDR3 contains 15 residues. The ends lost 4 bases at V and 8 bases at J; junction bases unmatched: 5. DNA for the CDR3: TGCGCCAGCAGCACGGGACTAGCGGGGGGAAGTACGCAGTATTTT. Its translation is CASSTGLAGGSTQYF.

This clone has a single count. The chain couples TRBV11-2 to TRBJ2-1; 7 bases fit TRBD2. The CDR3 extends over 15 amino acids. With V trimmed by 5 bases and J by 7 bases, 11 bases remained unmatched. The germline gives CDR1 SGHAT, CDR2 FQNNGV. The CDR3 loop reads CASSPLRGSGNEQFF. The CDR3, as DNA: TGTGCCAGCAGCCCCCTTAGGGGTAGCGGGAATGAGCAGTTCTTC.

The V gene is TRBV2, the J gene TRBJ2-3, with D possibly TRBD2 on 5 matching bases. With 5 bases removed from V and 6 bases from J, the gap between germline ends came to 12 bases. The CDR3 totals 13 residues. Germline CDR1 SNHLY, CDR2 FYNNEI. CDR3 sequence reads: CASSSSSGDTQYF. CDR3 in DNA: TGTGCCAGCAGTTCCTCTTCGGGGGATACGCAGTATTTT.